The TCR beta chain described here comes from a study of CD8 T cells in ankylosing spondylitis. Study-wide results and limits: What seemed typical of ankylosing spondylitis blood was a TCR beta motif built from eight highly homologous variants.

CDR3 size: 14 residues. CDR1 and CDR2 from the germline V gene are SGHRS and YFSETQ. Trimming cost V 3 bases and J 3 bases; bases outside gene matches: 5. This clonotype was counted between two and nine times. Its target is not known. The TCR beta libraries were generated through quantitative 5'-RACE incorporating molecular barcodes. Each CDR3 protein gets one entry after TCRdb re-called the 5' RACE reads with MiXCR. There are 500,000 to 550,000 distinct CDR3 sequences in the sample; 9.5% to 15% occur only once, and around 6.8% lies in the top ten. The source of this sequence is a male donor with ankylosing spondylitis. The sequenced material came from blood, either unsorted or a sorted T cell fraction (not recorded which). The chain recombines TRBV5-1 with TRBJ2-7, with 8 bases matching TRBD2. CDR3 sequence (DNA): TGCGCCAGCAGCTCCGGCGGGGGGCACTACGAGCAGTACTTC. Its translation is CASSSGGGHYEQYF.